These 13 T cell receptor beta chains came from one sample sequenced in a study of Graves' ophthalmopathy and Graves' hyperthyroidism. RNA served as the template for amplifying TCR beta CDR3 regions. RT-PCR was first run with HTBI primers, then multiplex PCR in a second round. One entry per CDR3 protein, called by TCRdb with MiXCR from the multiplex PCR reads. The data show roughly 400,000 distinct CDR3 sequences, with 17% seen just once and 2% to 3% held by the top ten. Sample: peripheral blood. These receptor sequences come from an adult woman with stable Graves' hyperthyroidism.

This clonotype has just a few counts. Just one base apart from a much larger clone, this may be a read error. The chain couples TRBV4-2 to TRBJ2-5, with TRBD2 identical over 8 bases. Germline V lookup: CDR1 LGHNA, CDR2 YNFKEQ. The length of the CDR3 is 16 residues. Unmatched junction bases numbered 9, after V lost 0 bases and J lost 6 bases. The CDR3 DNA reads TGTGCCAGCAGCCAAGAAGCGTCTAGCGGGCAGAAGACCCAGTACTTC. This codes for CASSQEASSGQKTQYF.

This clonotype was seen many times. The chain recombines TRBV12-3 or TRBV12-4 with TRBJ1-2; D is ambiguous. This CDR3 spans 12 amino acids. Trimming pared 3 bases from V and 4 bases from J, leaving 6 bases between. CDR3 residues: CASSFAGYGYTF. The CDR3 nucleotides read TGTGCCAGCAGTTTCGCCGGCTATGGCTACACCTTC.

This clonotype was seen repeatedly, ten times or more. This chain uses TRBV13 with TRBJ2-7; no clear D. V was shortened by 5 bases and J by 4 bases, with 15 bases between the two germline ends. Per germline, CDR1 PRHDT and CDR2 FYEKMQ (reference sequence). This CDR3 has 14 amino acids. The CDR3 region has the DNA TGTGCCAGCAGCGTAACACGAACCGCTTACGAGCAGTACTTC. It yields the protein CASSVTRTAYEQYF. Using reference TRBV13 and TRBJ2-7 for the parts outside the CDR3, the full variable domain is AAGVIQSPRHLIKEKRETATLKCYPIPRHDTVYWYQQGPGQDPQFLISFYEKMQSDKGSIPDRFSAQQFSDYHSELNMSSLELGDSALYFCASSVTRTAYEQYFGPGTRLTVT.

In this sample, this clonotype turned up many times. The gene calls are TRBV20-1 and TRBJ2-7, with TRBD1 as a possible D gene (6 bases). V gave up 4 bases and J gave up 4 bases, with 11 bases separating them. This CDR3 is built from 12 residues. Germline V CDR1 and CDR2: DFQATT, SNEGSKA (reference sequence). The chain's CDR3 is CSAKGELYEQYF. As DNA, the CDR3 is TGCAGTGCTAAGGGGGAGCTATACGAGCAGTACTTC.

The chain couples TRBV12-3 or TRBV12-4 to TRBJ2-5; TRBD2 aligns across 12 bases. The CDR3 covers 19 residues. V was clipped by 2 bases and J by 2 bases; unmatched bases: 12. CDR3 sequence reads: CASSLTPSSGRVTQETQYF. CDR3 sequence (DNA): TGTGCCAGCAGTTTAACCCCGTCTAGCGGGAGGGTAACTCAAGAGACCCAGTACTTC.

The rearrangement joins TRBV6-1 to TRBJ2-2; D gene uncertain. V was clipped by 5 bases and J by 5 bases, with 9 bases between them. Germline CDR1 reads MNHNS; CDR2 reads SASEGT. The CDR3 loop spans 13 amino acids. CDR3 region: CASSPTETGELFF. The CDR3, as DNA: TGTGCCAGCAGTCCAACAGAGACCGGGGAGCTGTTTTTT.

The chain combines TRBV6-1 with TRBJ1-6; no clear D gene. The CDR3 spans 12 residues. Trimming took 7 bases from V and 8 from J, leaving 9 bases between them. CDR1 is MNHNS, CDR2 SASEGT, per germline. The CDR3 spells CASTQPDSPLHF. The CDR3, as DNA: TGTGCCAGCACTCAGCCCGATTCACCCCTCCACTTT.

Many counts were recorded for this clonotype. This rearrangement joins TRBV2 to TRBJ2-4, with 11 nucleotides matching TRBD2. This CDR3 spans 16 amino acids. V shed 7 bases, J shed 0 bases, and the junction held 5 bases outside the gene matches. Per germline, CDR1 SNHLY and CDR2 FYNNEI. CDR3 in amino acids: CASTGTSGTAKNIQYF. Here the CDR3 DNA reads TGTGCCAGCACCGGGACTAGCGGTACAGCCAAAAACATTCAGTACTTC.

The sample holds many counts of this clonotype. This chain links TRBV4-1 with TRBJ1-6, with D possibly TRBD1 on 5 matching bases. Trimming removed 0 bases at V and 7 bases at J, with 10 bases between. Germline V gene data show CDR1 as MGHRA and CDR2 as YSYEKL. This CDR3 is built from 15 residues. CDR3 nucleotide sequence: TGCGCCAGCAGCCAAGATGGGCAGGGAAATTCACCCCTCCACTTT. Encoded protein: CASSQDGQGNSPLHF.

This clonotype was counted many times. The V and J genes are TRBV7-9 and TRBJ2-1; D gene uncertain. There are 13 residues in the CDR3. Trimming removed 7 bases at V and 4 bases at J, with 11 bases between. The germline gives CDR1 SEHNR, CDR2 FQNEAQ (reference sequence). Here the CDR3 DNA reads TGTGCCAGCAACACCCGAGCATACAATGAGCAGTTCTTC. The encoded protein is CASNTRAYNEQFF.

About this clonotype itself: A much larger clone differs by one base, so this may be a read error. This rearrangement joins TRBV20-1 to TRBJ2-5; D is unresolved. Germline V gives CDR1 DFQATT, CDR2 SNEGSKA (reference sequence). This CDR3 comprises 15 residues. As DNA, the CDR3 is TGCAGTGCTAGATGGTTAAGGAGCCCCCAAGAGAGCCAGTACTTC. Encoded protein: CSARWLRSPQESQYF.

This clonotype occurred many times. The chain combines TRBV2 with TRBJ1-6; 8 bases are a match to TRBD1. This CDR3 spans 15 amino acids. Germline CDR1 and CDR2: SNHLY and FYNNEI. The V gene end was trimmed by 2 bases and the J gene end by 7 bases; junction bases not matched to a gene: 4. The CDR3 loop reads CASSEMRQGNSPLHF. The CDR3 nucleotides read TGTGCCAGCAGTGAAATGCGACAGGGGAATTCACCCCTCCACTTT.

This clonotype has ten or more counts. The rearrangement uses TRBV10-2 and TRBJ2-5; TRBD1 agrees at 7 bases. Unmatched junction bases numbered 5, after V lost 5 bases and J lost 2 bases. The CDR3 length is 14 residues. In germline, CDR1 is WSHSY, CDR2 SAAADI. CDR3 region: CASSWTGHQETQYF. CDR3 in DNA: TGCGCCAGCAGTTGGACAGGCCATCAAGAGACCCAGTACTTC.